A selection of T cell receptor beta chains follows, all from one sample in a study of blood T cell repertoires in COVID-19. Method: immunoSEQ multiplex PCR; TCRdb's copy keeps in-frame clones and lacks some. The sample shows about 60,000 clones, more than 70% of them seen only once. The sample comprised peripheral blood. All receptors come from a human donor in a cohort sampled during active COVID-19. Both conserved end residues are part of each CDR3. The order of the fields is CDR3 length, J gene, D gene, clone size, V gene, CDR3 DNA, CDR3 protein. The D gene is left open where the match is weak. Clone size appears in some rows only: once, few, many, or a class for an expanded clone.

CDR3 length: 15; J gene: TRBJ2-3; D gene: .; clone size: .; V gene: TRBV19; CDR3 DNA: TGTGCCAGTAGCAAGGAGGCTAGCGGCACAGATACGCAGTATTTT; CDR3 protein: CASSKEASGTDTQYF
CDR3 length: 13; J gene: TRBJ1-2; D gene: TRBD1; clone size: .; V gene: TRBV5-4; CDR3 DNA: TGTGCCAGCAGCTTGGAGCTACAGGGGGGCTACACCTTC; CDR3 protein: CASSLELQGGYTF
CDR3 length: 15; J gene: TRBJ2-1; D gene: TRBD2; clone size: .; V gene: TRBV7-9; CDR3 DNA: TGTGCCAGCAGCTTCCTAGCGGGACCGACCGGGGAGCAGTTCTTC; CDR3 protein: CASSFLAGPTGEQFF
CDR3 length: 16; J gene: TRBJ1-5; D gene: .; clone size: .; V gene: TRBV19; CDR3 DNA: TGTGCCAGTAGACCACGGGCAGGGGCTAGCAATCAGCCCCAGCATTTT; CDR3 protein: CASRPRAGASNQPQHF
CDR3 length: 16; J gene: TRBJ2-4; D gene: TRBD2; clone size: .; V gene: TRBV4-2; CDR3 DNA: TGTGCCAGCAGCCAAGGGCTAGCGGGAGCCAAAAACATTCAGTACTTC; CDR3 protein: CASSQGLAGAKNIQYF
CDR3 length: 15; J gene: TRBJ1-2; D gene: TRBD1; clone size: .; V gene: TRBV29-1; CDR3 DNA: TGCAGCGCCGACAACCGGGACAGCACGAGCAGCGGCTACACCTTC; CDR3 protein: CSADNRDSTSSGYTF
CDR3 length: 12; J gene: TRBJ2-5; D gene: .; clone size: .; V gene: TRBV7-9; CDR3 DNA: TGTGCCAGCAGCTTAAGGAGAGAGACCCAGTACTTC; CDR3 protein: CASSLRRETQYF
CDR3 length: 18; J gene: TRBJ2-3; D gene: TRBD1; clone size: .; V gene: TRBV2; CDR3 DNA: TGTGCCAGCAGGCCGGAACAGGGGCTGGTTTATGGCACAGATACGCAGTATTTT; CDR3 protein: CASRPEQGLVYGTDTQYF
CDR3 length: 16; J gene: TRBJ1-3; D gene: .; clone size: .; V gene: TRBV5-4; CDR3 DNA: TGTGCCAGCAGCCGAACGGGGGGAAGCTCTGGAAACACCATATATTTT; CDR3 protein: CASSRTGGSSGNTIYF
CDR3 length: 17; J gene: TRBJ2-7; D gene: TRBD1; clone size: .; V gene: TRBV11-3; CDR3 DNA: TGTGCCAGCAGCTTGGGTTCAGGGGGTGCTTTCCCCTACGAGCAGTACTTC; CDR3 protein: CASSLGSGGAFPYEQYF
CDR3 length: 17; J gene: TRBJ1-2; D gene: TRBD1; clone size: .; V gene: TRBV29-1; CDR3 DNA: TGCAGCGTCACCCCCGGGACAGGGGGCGCCTGGAACTATGGCTACACCTTC; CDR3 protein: CSVTPGTGGAWNYGYTF
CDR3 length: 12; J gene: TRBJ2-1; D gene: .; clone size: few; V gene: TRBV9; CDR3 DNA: TGTGCCACAGGACTAAAGAACAATGAGCAGTTCTTC; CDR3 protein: CATGLKNNEQFF
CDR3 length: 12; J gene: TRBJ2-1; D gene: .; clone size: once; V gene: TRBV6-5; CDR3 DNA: TGTGCCAGCAGCCCGTCGGGGATTGGGCAGTTCTTC; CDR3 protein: CASSPSGIGQFF
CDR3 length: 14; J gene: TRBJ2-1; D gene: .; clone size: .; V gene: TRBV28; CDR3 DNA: TGTGCCAGCACCGTAGGGGGGGGGAACAATGAGCAGTTCTTC; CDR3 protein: CASTVGGGNNEQFF
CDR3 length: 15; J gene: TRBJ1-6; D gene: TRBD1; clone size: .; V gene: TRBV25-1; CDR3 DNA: TGTGCCAGCAGTGAATGGGGGACAGCTAATTCACCCCTCCACTTT; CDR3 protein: CASSEWGTANSPLHF
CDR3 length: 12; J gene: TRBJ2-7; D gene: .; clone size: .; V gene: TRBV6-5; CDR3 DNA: TGTGCCAGCAGTACGGGGAATTTAGGGCAGTACTTC; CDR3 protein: CASSTGNLGQYF
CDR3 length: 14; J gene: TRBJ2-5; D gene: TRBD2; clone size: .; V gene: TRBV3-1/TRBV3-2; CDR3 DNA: TGTGCCAGCAGCCTAAGCGGGGGCCAAGAGACCCAGTACTTC; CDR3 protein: CASSLSGGQETQYF
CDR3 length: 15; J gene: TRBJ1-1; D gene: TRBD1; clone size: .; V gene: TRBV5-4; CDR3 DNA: TGTGCCAGCAGCTGGGGACAGGGGGGGAACACTGAAGCTTTCTTT; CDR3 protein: CASSWGQGGNTEAFF
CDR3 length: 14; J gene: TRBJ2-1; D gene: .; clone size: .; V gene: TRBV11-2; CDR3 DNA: TGTGCCAGCAGCTTAGGGGCCTTAAGTTATGAGCAGTTCTTC; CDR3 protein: CASSLGALSYEQFF
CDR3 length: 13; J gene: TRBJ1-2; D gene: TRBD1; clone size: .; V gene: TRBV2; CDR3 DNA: TGTGCCAGCGAACGGGGACAGGGTACCGGCTACACCTTC; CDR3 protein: CASERGQGTGYTF
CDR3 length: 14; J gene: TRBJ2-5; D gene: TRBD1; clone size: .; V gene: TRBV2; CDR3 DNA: TGTGCCAGCAGGCCTACAGGGGCCCAAGAGACCCAGTACTTC; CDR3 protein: CASRPTGAQETQYF
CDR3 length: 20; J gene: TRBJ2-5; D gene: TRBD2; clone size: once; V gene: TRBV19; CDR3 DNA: TGTGCCAGTAGTACACTAACCGGGACTAGCGGGGGCCACGCCCAAGAGGCCCAGTACTTC; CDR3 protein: CASSTLTGTSGGHAQEAQYF
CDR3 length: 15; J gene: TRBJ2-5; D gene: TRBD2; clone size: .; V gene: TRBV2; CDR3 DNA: TGTGCCAGCAGTGAGGAATTAGCGGGAGAAGAGACCCAGTACTTC; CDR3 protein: CASSEELAGEETQYF
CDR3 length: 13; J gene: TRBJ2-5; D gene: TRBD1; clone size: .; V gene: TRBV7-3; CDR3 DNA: TGTGCCAGCAGCCCAGACAGGGGCAAGACCCAGTACTTC; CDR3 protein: CASSPDRGKTQYF